Below, 28 T cell receptor beta chains from the same sample are listed, as sequenced in a study of blood T cell repertoires in COVID-19. Assay: immunoSEQ multiplex PCR; the TCRdb copy retains only in-frame clones and omits some. This sample has about 200,000 clones, with 81% found just once. The material sequenced was PBMCs or T cells enriched from blood (not recorded which). The origin of the receptors is a woman aged 50 to 60 with acute COVID-19.

The chain has TRBV19 and TRBJ2-2; D perhaps matches TRBD1 (6 bases). The V and J ends lost 3 bases and 0 bases respectively, with 8 bases between them. CDR3 length: 15 amino acids. Germline-derived CDR1 and CDR2 are LNHDA and SQIVND (reference sequence). CDR3 region: CASSMWTANTGELFF. The DNA for the CDR3 is TGTGCCAGTAGTATGTGGACAGCGAACACCGGGGAGCTGTTTTTT.

This clone turned up a few times. The chain recombines TRBV19 with TRBJ2-7, with 12 bases matching TRBD2. Germline V gives CDR1 LNHDA, CDR2 SQIVND (reference sequence). CDR3 length: 14 residues. V was clipped by 6 bases and J by 5 bases; unmatched bases: 5. The CDR3 loop reads CASSRTSGKHEQYF. The CDR3 DNA follows: TGTGCCAGTAGCCGGACTAGCGGGAAACACGAGCAGTACTTC.

The gene calls are TRBV28 and TRBJ1-4, with 7 bases lining up with TRBD1. V was pared by 4 bases and J by 0 bases, with 20 bases of the junction left unmatched. Germline V gene data show CDR1 as MDHEN and CDR2 as SYDVKM. CDR3 length equals 21 residues. CDR3 nucleotide sequence: TGTGCCAGCAGTTCAACCCTTAGACCGAGGGGGCAAGAAGCAACTAATGAAAAACTGTTTTTT. This gives the protein CASSSTLRPRGQEATNEKLFF.

The V gene is TRBV7-8, the J gene TRBJ2-7, with D unclear. CDR3 length: 12 residues. V was shortened by 5 bases and J by 3 bases, with 8 bases between the two germline ends. Germline V gene sequence: CDR1 SGHVS, CDR2 FQNEAQ. The CDR3 DNA reads as TGTGCCAGCAGCCGAGACGGCTACGAGCAGTACTTC. Protein: CASSRDGYEQYF.

The chain employs TRBV3-1 (or the pseudogene TRBV3-2) and TRBJ1-1; D possibly corresponds to TRBD1 (6 bases). V lost 4 bases and J lost 2, with 20 bases in between. The germline V gene encodes CDR1 LGHDT and CDR2 YNNKEL (reference sequence). The CDR3 is 17 amino acids. Written as DNA, the CDR3 is TGTGCCAGCAGCCCTGGAGGATGGACAGATTCTAACACTGAAGCTTTCTTT. Translation gives CASSPGGWTDSNTEAFF.

The V and J genes are TRBV28 and TRBJ2-3, with TRBD2 identical over 8 bases. In germline, CDR1 is MDHEN, CDR2 SYDVKM. The V and J ends lost 6 bases and 2 bases, in that order; junction bases with no gene match: 7. The CDR3 contains 15 residues. The CDR3 loop reads CASRSSGAYTDTQYF. CDR3 DNA sequence: TGTGCCAGCAGGAGTAGCGGGGCGTACACAGATACGCAGTATTTT.

The chain carries TRBV6-6 and TRBJ1-5; no clear D. The germline V gene has CDR1 MNHNY and CDR2 SVGAGI (reference sequence). This CDR3 has 15 residues. The germline V and J ends were trimmed by 2 bases and 0 bases, with 8 bases remaining between them. CDR3 bases: TGTGCCAGCAGTTACGTCAGTTATAGCAATCAGCCCCAGCATTTT. As protein: CASSYVSYSNQPQHF.

The chain employs TRBV7-3 and TRBJ2-5, with 8 nucleotides matching TRBD1. The germline CDR1 and CDR2 sequences are SGHTA and FQGTGA. Trimming removed 5 bases from V and 5 bases from J; junction bases left unmatched: 4. The CDR3 is made up of 13 amino acids. The CDR3 DNA reads as TGTGCCAGCAGCGACGACAGGGGCGAGACCCAGTACTTC. It is translated as CASSDDRGETQYF.

CDR3 region: CASSEMPSGSYEQYF. DNA for the CDR3: TGTGCCAGCTCAGAAATGCCTAGCGGCTCCTACGAGCAGTACTTC. This rearrangement joins TRBV18 to TRBJ2-7; 7 nucleotides align to TRBD2. CDR1 and CDR2 from the germline V gene are KGHSH and LQKENI. The CDR3 is made up of 15 amino acids. With 5 bases clipped from V and 0 bases from J, the junction kept 7 bases outside the gene matches. Variable domain in full (rest from reference TRBV18 and TRBJ2-7): NAGVMQNPRHLVRRRGQEARLRCSPMKGHSHVYWYRQLPEEGLKFMVYLQKENIIDESGMPKERFSAEFPKEGPSILRIQQVVRGDSAAYFCASSEMPSGSYEQYFGPGTRLTVT.

V is TRBV19 and J is TRBJ2-7, with 10 bases matching TRBD1. This CDR3 region has 14 residues. Germline values: CDR1 LNHDA, CDR2 SQIVND (reference sequence). Unmatched junction bases numbered 3, after V lost 7 bases and J lost 0 bases. CDR3 residues: CASKGQGNSYEQYF. The CDR3 DNA follows: TGTGCCAGTAAGGGACAGGGGAACTCCTACGAGCAGTACTTC. Supplemented by reference TRBV19 and TRBJ2-7, the full variable domain reads DGGITQSPKYLFRKEGQNVTLSCEQNLNHDAMYWYRQDPGQGLRLIYYSQIVNDFQKGDIAEGYSVSREKKESFPLTVTSAQKNPTAFYLCASKGQGNSYEQYFGPGTRLTVT.

The J gene is TRBJ2-1, the V gene TRBV6-6, with 8 bases matching TRBD1. Germline V gene sequence: CDR1 MNHNY, CDR2 SVGAGI (reference sequence). The CDR3 spans 14 residues. Losses at the gene ends were 6 bases for V and 3 bases for J; bases not matched to a gene: 4. CDR3 sequence reads: CASRAGTGYNEQFF. The CDR3 bases are TGTGCCAGCAGAGCCGGGACAGGCTACAATGAGCAGTTCTTC.

The chain recombines TRBV5-1 with TRBJ2-5; 9 bases are shared with TRBD1. Trimming removed 3 bases from V and 0 bases from J; junction bases left unmatched: 6. The V gene's germline CDR1 is SGHRS and CDR2 YFSETQ. The CDR3 extends over 16 amino acids. This CDR3 is CASSWDRDRDQETQYF. The CDR3 bases are TGCGCCAGCAGCTGGGACCGGGACAGGGACCAAGAGACCCAGTACTTC.

The chain links TRBV29-1 to TRBJ2-6; 8 bases are shared with TRBD1. The CDR3 runs 17 residues. Trimming took 4 bases from V and 0 from J; bases not matched to a gene: 8. Germline V gene lookup returns CDR1 SQVTM and CDR2 ANQGSEA. CDR3 in amino acids: CSVVGQGAISGANVLTF. The CDR3 DNA reads TGCAGCGTTGTGGGTCAGGGGGCGATCTCTGGGGCCAACGTCCTGACTTTC.

The rearrangement links TRBV11-2 to TRBJ2-3; 7 nucleotides agree with TRBD2. The CDR3 runs 16 residues. Germline V gene lookup returns CDR1 SGHAT and CDR2 FQNNGV. The trim removed 1 base at V and 1 base at J, leaving 5 bases unmatched. This chain's CDR3 is CASSLGLAARTDTQYF. The CDR3 coding sequence is TGTGCCAGCAGCTTAGGTCTAGCGGCCCGCACAGATACGCAGTATTTT.

The chain uses TRBV4-3 and TRBJ2-5; 9 bases match TRBD1. Germline CDR1 LGHNA, CDR2 YSLEER. This CDR3 is 16 amino acids long. V shed 0 bases, J shed 4 bases, and the junction held 6 bases outside the gene matches. The CDR3 spells CASSQEGTGPGETQYF. The DNA of the CDR3 is TGCGCCAGCAGCCAAGAGGGGACAGGGCCGGGAGAGACCCAGTACTTC.

V is TRBV11-2 and J is TRBJ1-4; D is perhaps TRBD1 (5 bases). Germline lookup yields CDR1 SGHAT and CDR2 FQNNGV. Trimming removed 5 bases at V and 4 bases at J, with 14 bases between. This CDR3 is 15 amino acids long. CDR3 sequence reads: CASSQLEGSNEKLFF. DNA of the CDR3: TGTGCCAGCAGCCAGCTGGAGGGGAGTAATGAAAAACTGTTTTTT.

The chain employs TRBV6-5 and TRBJ2-3; TRBD2 matches 10 bases. The CDR3 is 15 residues long. CDR1 is MNHEY, CDR2 SVGAGI, per germline. The ends lost 5 bases at V and 3 bases at J; junction bases unmatched: 5. The CDR3 reads CASSQREGLTDTQYF. The CDR3 bases are TGTGCCAGCAGTCAGCGGGAGGGATTAACAGATACGCAGTATTTT.

This chain uses TRBV19 with TRBJ2-7; D gene uncertain. Trimming pared 4 bases from V and 3 bases from J, leaving 16 bases between. The CDR3 is 15 amino acids. Germline values: CDR1 LNHDA, CDR2 SQIVND (reference sequence). Written as DNA, the CDR3 is TGTGCCAGTAGTAAGCAAGGAGTAGGCGTCTACGAGCAGTACTTC. Translating it yields CASSKQGVGVYEQYF.

The CDR3 sequence is CASSQRRGETQYF. The CDR3 DNA reads TGCGCCAGCAGCCAACGGCGGGGCGAGACCCAGTACTTC. The rearrangement uses TRBV4-3 and TRBJ2-5; D is possibly TRBD2 (6 bases). The V gene lost 2 bases and the J gene lost 5 bases, with 9 bases spanning the gap. This CDR3 comprises 13 residues. Per the germline V gene, CDR1 is LGHNA and CDR2 is YSLEER.

This sequence joins TRBV9 and TRBJ1-3; D might be TRBD1 (5 bases). CDR1 is SGDLS, CDR2 YYNGEE, per germline. V was pared by 3 bases and J by 3 bases, with 10 bases between. CDR3 length: 14 amino acids. This CDR3 reads CASSGGDFGNTIYF. Here the CDR3 DNA reads TGTGCCAGCAGCGGCGGGGACTTTGGAAACACCATATATTTT.

This CDR3 reads CASSQVSVIQYF. Here the CDR3 DNA reads TGTGCCAGCAGCCAAGTGTCGGTCATTCAGTACTTC. The chain couples TRBV3-1 (or the pseudogene TRBV3-2) to TRBJ2-4; D unclear. This CDR3 contains 12 residues. Trimming left V 1 base short and J 9 bases short, with 7 bases between. In germline, CDR1 is LGHDT, CDR2 YNNKEL (reference sequence).

This clone was observed a few times. The chain uses TRBV4-1 and TRBJ2-1, with 8 positions matching TRBD1. Trimming at V came to 1 base and at J to 3 bases, leaving 20 bases not matched to a gene. From germline, CDR1 is MGHRA and CDR2 YSYEKL. There are 21 residues in the CDR3. The CDR3: CASSQVFGQGQNRRGYNEQFF. The CDR3 DNA follows: TGCGCCAGCAGCCAAGTTTTTGGACAGGGACAAAATCGAAGGGGCTACAATGAGCAGTTCTTC.

The chain couples TRBV5-8 to TRBJ2-3; no firm D call. The length of the CDR3 is 13 residues. Trimming removed 5 bases at V and 4 bases at J, with 11 bases between. Germline loops: CDR1 SGHTS, CDR2 YDEGEE. The chain's CDR3 is CASSAGAADTQYF. The DNA for the CDR3 is TGTGCCAGCAGTGCCGGAGCCGCAGATACGCAGTATTTT.

V is TRBV3-1 (or the pseudogene TRBV3-2) and J is TRBJ2-7; TRBD1 agrees at 7 bases. The CDR3 runs to 11 residues. Germline loops: CDR1 LGHDT, CDR2 YNNKEL (reference sequence). Germline trimming cut 1 base from V and 11 bases from J; bases unmatched to any gene: 2. This chain's CDR3 is CASSQAGTEYF. The DNA for the CDR3 is TGTGCCAGCAGCCAAGCGGGGACAGAGTACTTC.

The V and J genes are TRBV4-1 and TRBJ2-3, with D tentatively TRBD2 (6 bases). The V gene's germline CDR1 is MGHRA and CDR2 YSYEKL. The CDR3 length is 17 residues. V was trimmed by 1 base and J by 3 bases, leaving 17 bases between them. The CDR3: CASSQGRAGSGTDTQYF. As DNA, the CDR3 is TGCGCCAGCAGCCAAGGAAGGGCGGGATCTGGTACAGATACGCAGTATTTT.

The chain couples TRBV19 to TRBJ1-4; the D gene is possibly TRBD1 (6 bases). Per germline, CDR1 LNHDA and CDR2 SQIVND (reference sequence). The CDR3 contains 17 residues. V was trimmed by 4 bases and J by 4 bases, leaving 19 bases between them. CDR3 nucleotides: TGTGCCAGTAGTAACCCCGGACAGAACAGTATTAATGAAAAACTGTTTTTT. Its translation: CASSNPGQNSINEKLFF.

This clone was detected only once. The chain joins TRBV5-1 to TRBJ2-2; D may be TRBD2 (6 bases). The germline V and J ends were trimmed by 5 bases and 4 bases, with 12 bases remaining between them. Germline lookup yields CDR1 SGHRS and CDR2 YFSETQ. The CDR3 covers 14 residues. The CDR3 sequence is CASSRGGGTGELFF. The CDR3 region has the DNA TGCGCCAGCAGTCGGGGAGGCGGCACCGGGGAGCTGTTTTTT.

This chain links TRBV5-8 with TRBJ2-1, with a tentative D call TRBD2 (7 bases). The CDR3 is 18 residues long. The V gene's germline CDR1 is SGHTS and CDR2 YDEGEE. Trimming took off 0 bases at V and 2 bases at J, with 18 bases between the two ends. The CDR3 bases are TGTGCCAGCAGCTTGGGAGATCCGGGGGGCAGTACCTACAATGAGCAGTTCTTC. It specifies CASSLGDPGGSTYNEQFF.